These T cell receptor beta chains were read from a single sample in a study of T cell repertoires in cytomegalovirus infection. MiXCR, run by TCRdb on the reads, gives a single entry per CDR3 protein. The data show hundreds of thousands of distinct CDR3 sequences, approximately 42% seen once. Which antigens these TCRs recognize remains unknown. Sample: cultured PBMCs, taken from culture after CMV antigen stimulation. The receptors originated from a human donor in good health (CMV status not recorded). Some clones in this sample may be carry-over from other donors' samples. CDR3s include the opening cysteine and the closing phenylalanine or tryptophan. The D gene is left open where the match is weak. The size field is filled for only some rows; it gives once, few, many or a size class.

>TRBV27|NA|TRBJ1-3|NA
CASSSTLGGDSAGNTIYF
TGTGCCAGCAGTTCCACCCTTGGGGGCGATTCCGCTGGAAACACCATATATTTT
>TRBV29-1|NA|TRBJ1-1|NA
CSAQGWSTEAFF
TGCAGCGCACAAGGGTGGTCGACTGAAGCTTTCTTT
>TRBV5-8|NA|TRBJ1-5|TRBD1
CASSLIDRVSQPQHF
TGTGCCAGCAGCTTGATCGACAGGGTTAGTCAGCCCCAGCATTTT
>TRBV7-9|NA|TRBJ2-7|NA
CASSLARAGDEQYF
TGTGCCAGCAGCTTAGCAAGGGCAGGGGACGAGCAGTACTTC
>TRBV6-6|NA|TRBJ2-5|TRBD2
CATISVRGGETSGDQETQYF
TGTGCCACCATCTCGGTTCGGGGTGGGGAGACTAGCGGGGACCAAGAGACCCAGTACTTC
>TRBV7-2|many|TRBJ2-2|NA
CASSLDLPYTGELFF
TGTGCCAGCAGCTTAGATCTCCCCTACACCGGGGAGCTGTTTTTT
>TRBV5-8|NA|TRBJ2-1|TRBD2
CASTFPGGSYNEQFF
TGTGCCAGCACCTTTCCCGGGGGGTCCTACAATGAGCAGTTCTTC
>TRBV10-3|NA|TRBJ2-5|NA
CAISEPGIETQYF
TGTGCCATCAGTGAACCCGGAATAGAGACCCAGTACTTC
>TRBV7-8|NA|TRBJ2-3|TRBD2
CASSSERERSDTQYF
TGTGCCAGCAGCTCCGAGCGGGAGAGGTCAGATACGCAGTATTTT
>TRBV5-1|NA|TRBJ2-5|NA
CASSSSSRVEETQYF
TGCGCCAGCAGCTCCTCCTCCAGGGTTGAGGAGACCCAGTACTTC
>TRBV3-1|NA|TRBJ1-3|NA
CASSQVTGSGNTIYF
TGTGCCAGCAGCCAAGTTACGGGCTCTGGAAACACCATATATTTT
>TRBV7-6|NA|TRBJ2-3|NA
CASSPRPFRSDTQYF
TGTGCCAGCAGCCCCCGACCCTTTAGGTCAGATACGCAGTATTTT
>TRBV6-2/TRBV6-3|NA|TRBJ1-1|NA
CASSYSKAFRTEAFF
TGTGCCAGCAGTTACTCAAAGGCGTTCAGAACTGAAGCTTTCTTT
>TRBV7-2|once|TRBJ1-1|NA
CASTRGGWTEAFF
TGTGCCAGCACAAGGGGGGGTTGGACTGAAGCTTTCTTT
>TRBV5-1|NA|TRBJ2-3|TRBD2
CASSMGLAGADTQYF
TGCGCCAGCAGCATGGGACTAGCGGGAGCAGATACGCAGTATTTT
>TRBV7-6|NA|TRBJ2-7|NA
CASSLFPGSSSYEQYF
TGTGCCAGCAGCTTATTCCCCGGGTCCAGCTCCTACGAGCAGTACTTC